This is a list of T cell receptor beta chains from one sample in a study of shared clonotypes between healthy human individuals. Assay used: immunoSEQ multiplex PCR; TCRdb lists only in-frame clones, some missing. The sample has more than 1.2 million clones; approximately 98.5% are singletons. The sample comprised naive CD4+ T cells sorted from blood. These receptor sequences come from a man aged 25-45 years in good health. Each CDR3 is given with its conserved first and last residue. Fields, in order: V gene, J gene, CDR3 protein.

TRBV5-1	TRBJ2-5	CASSQTSGAETQYF
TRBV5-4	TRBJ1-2	CASSLEVAGPAHGYGYTF
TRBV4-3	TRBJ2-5	CASSQSLGFQETQYF
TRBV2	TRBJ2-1	CASSETSGRANNEQFF
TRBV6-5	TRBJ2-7	CASSSGLAGSYEQYF
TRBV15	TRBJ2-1	CATSRAPVTSEQFF
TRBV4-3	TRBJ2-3	CASSLAPGTRSTDTQYF
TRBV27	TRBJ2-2	CASRAGTITTGELFF
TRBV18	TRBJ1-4	CASSLTSREEKLFF
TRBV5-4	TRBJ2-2	CASSLVGDAGELFF
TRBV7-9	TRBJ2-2	CASMLRKVGRVRTGELFF
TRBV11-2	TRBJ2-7	CASSLAWAPSSYEQYF
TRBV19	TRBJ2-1	CASSTTSGRSNEQFF
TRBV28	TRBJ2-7	CASSAFRDRFYEQYF
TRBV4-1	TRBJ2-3	CASSQARTSGATDTQYF
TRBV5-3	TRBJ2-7	CARSLSDPYEQYF
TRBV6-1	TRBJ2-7	CASEESSYEQYF
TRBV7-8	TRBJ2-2	CASSKGQLGGELFF
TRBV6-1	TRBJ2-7	CASSELYEQYF
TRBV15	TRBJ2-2	CATSWRDYTGELFF
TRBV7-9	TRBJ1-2	CASSFLQGRDGYTF
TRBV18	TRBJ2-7	CASSPGRAYEQYF
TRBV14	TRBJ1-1	CASSQLRGNTEAFF
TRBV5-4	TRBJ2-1	CASSSTSSNEQFF
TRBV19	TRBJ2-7	CASSIVNGAYEQYF
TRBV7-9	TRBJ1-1	CASSLEGQNTEAFF
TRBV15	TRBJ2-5	CATSRATQETQYF
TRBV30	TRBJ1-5	CAWSHSVGDQPQHF
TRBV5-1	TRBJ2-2	CASSSWTGGAPGELFF
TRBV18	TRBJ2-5	CASSRGMSGAQETQYF
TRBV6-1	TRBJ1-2	CASSDRGALSLTF
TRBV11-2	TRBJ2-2	CASSHGVLSGELFF
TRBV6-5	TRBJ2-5	CASSYRYLETQYF
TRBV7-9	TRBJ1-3	CASRAQGAPNTIYF
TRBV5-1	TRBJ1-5	CASSRAGDQPQHF
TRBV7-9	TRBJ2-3	CASSLDSDTQYF
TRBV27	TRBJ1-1	CASSSRGNTEAFF
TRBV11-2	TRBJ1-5	CASSYGVGNQPQHF
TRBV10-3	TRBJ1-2	CAISQPDTGNYGYTF